Listed here are 5 T cell receptor beta chains from one sample, sequenced in a study of T-cell reconstitution after alpha-beta-depleted transplantation in children (dated by TCRdb to between 2015 and 2016). Library generation was performed with PCR. For sequencing, an Illumina HiSeq 2500 was employed. Molecular barcoding was employed in the preparation of TCR libraries, with unique molecular identifiers being used to normalize TCRbeta repertoire quantification. TCRdb ran its own pipeline on the public reads, namely fastp trimming at Q25 and MiXCR clone calling, and kept in-frame beta chains. Identical CDR3 proteins give one entry, which carries the most common genes and DNA. For this sample the table gives over 200,000 distinct CDR3 sequences, of which around a sixth were detected only once. In total, the top ten clones hold about two fifths of the sample. In the paper's terms, the treatment or condition label means: allogeneic hematopoietic cell transplantation with graft depleted of TCRalphabeta T cells and CD19 B cells.

This sample comprised PBMCs, mostly from graft donor cells, obtained 360 days after TCRalphabeta/CD19-depleted stem cell transplant. The receptors stem from a male patient aged 2-15 years who had a stem cell transplant for acute lymphoblastic leukemia, so the T cells may come from the graft donor.

This clonotype occurred a few times. The chain employs TRBV27 and TRBJ2-1, with D possibly being TRBD1 (6 bases). V was pared by 2 bases and J by 6 bases, with 11 bases between. Germline-derived CDR1 and CDR2 are MNHEY and SMNVEV (reference sequence). The length of the CDR3 is 14 residues. The CDR3 coding sequence is TGTGCCAGCAGTTTAGGGGGCAGGGGCAATGAGCAGTTCTTC. Its translation is CASSLGGRGNEQFF.

The chain carries TRBV20-1 and TRBJ1-5; D is uncertain. Trimming took off 5 bases at V and 7 bases at J, with 15 bases between the two ends. Germline CDR1 DFQATT, CDR2 SNEGSKA (reference sequence). CDR3 size: 13 residues. CDR3 sequence (DNA): TGCAGTGCTTCCCTGGGTTGGAGCCAGCCCCAGCATTTT. Encoded protein: CSASLGWSQPQHF.

This clonotype was counted a few times. This chain connects TRBV15 to TRBJ1-5; D is unresolved. V was trimmed by 1 base and J by 5 bases, leaving 9 bases between them. CDR3 length: 14 amino acids. Germline CDR1 LNHNV, CDR2 YYDKDF (reference sequence). The CDR3 region is CATSRAEWDQPQHF. The DNA of the CDR3 is TGTGCCACCAGCAGAGCTGAGTGGGATCAGCCCCAGCATTTT.

This clonotype occurred a few times. The chain links TRBV12-3 or TRBV12-4 to TRBJ2-5, with 7 bases matching TRBD1. The CDR3 has 15 amino acids. V gave up 5 bases and J gave up 3 bases; unmatched junction bases: 9. The CDR3 sequence is CASSPSSTGKETQYF. The CDR3 nucleotides are TGTGCCAGCAGTCCCTCTTCGACAGGGAAAGAGACCCAGTACTTC.

The CDR3 spells CASSYSLRSGGYTF. In DNA, the CDR3 is TGTGCCAGCAGTTACTCCCTCCGGTCGGGGGGCTACACCTTC. The chain has TRBV6-5 and TRBJ1-2; the D is unclear. With 0 bases removed from V and 8 bases from J, the gap between germline ends came to 13 bases. The CDR3 is 14 residues long. Per the germline V gene, CDR1 is MNHEY and CDR2 is SVGAGI.